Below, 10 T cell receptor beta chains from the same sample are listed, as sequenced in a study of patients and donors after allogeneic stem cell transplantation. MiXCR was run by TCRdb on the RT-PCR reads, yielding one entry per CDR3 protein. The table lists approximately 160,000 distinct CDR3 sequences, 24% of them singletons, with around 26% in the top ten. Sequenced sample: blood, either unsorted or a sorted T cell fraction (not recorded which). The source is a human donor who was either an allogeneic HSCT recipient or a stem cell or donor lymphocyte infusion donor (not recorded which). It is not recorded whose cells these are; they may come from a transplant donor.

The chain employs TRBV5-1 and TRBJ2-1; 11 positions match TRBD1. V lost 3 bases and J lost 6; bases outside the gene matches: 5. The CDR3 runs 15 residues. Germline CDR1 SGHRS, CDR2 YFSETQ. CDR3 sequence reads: CASSSTGQGGNEQFF. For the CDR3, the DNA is TGCGCCAGCAGCTCCACGGGACAGGGGGGCAATGAGCAGTTCTTC.

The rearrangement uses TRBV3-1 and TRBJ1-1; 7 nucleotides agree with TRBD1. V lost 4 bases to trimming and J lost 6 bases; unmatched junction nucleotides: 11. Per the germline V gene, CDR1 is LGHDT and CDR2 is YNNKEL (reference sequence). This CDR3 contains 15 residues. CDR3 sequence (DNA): TGTGCCAGCAGCCCGAGACAGGGTAGGGGGTCTGAAGCTTTCTTT. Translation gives CASSPRQGRGSEAFF.

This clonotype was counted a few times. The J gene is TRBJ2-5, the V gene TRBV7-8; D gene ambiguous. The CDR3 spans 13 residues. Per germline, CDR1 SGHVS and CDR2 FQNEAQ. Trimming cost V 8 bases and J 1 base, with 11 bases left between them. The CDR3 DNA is TGTGCCAGCGCCCTCCTTCTCCAAGAGACCCAGTACTTC. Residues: CASALLLQETQYF.

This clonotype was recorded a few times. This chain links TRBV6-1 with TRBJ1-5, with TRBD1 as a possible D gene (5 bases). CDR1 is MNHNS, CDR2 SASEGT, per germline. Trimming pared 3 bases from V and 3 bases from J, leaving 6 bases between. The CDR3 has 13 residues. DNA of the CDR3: TGTGCCAGCAGTGAGACAGACAATCAGCCCCAGCATTTT. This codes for CASSETDNQPQHF.

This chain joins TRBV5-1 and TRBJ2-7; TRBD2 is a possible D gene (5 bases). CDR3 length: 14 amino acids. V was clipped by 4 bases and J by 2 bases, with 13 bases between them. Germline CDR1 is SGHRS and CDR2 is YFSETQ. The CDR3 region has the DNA TGCGCCAGCAGCCCCGGGGTCGGACCCTACGAGCAGTACTTC. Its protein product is CASSPGVGPYEQYF.

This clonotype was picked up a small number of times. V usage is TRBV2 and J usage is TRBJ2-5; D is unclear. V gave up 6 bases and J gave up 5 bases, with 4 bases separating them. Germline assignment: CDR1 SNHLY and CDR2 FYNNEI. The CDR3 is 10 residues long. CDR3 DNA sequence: TGTGCCAGCAGCCAGGAGACCCAGTACTTC. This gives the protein CASSQETQYF.

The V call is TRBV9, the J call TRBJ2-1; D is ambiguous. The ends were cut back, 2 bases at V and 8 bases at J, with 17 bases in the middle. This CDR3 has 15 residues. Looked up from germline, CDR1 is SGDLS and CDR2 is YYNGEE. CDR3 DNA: TGTGCCAGCAGCGTGGGCGGCAAATTTAGAGATGAGCAGTTCTTC. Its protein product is CASSVGGKFRDEQFF.

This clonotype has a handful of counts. The CDR3 nucleotides are TGCAGTGCTACCCATTTAGATACGCAGTATTTT. This translates into CSATHLDTQYF. The chain employs TRBV20-1 and TRBJ2-3; no definite D call. CDR1 is DFQATT and CDR2 is SNEGSKA in the germline V gene (reference sequence). The length of the CDR3 is 11 residues. Trimming stripped 4 bases from V and 5 bases from J, with 7 bases between.

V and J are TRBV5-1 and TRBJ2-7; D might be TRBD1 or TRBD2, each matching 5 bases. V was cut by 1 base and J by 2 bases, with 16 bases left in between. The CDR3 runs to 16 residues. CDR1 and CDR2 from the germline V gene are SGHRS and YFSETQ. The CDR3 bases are TGCGCCAGCAGCTTGAGCCCGGGACCCTTTACCTACGAGCAGTACTTC. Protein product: CASSLSPGPFTYEQYF.

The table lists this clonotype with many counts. CDR3 nucleotides: TGCAGTGTTACCCCGCCGGACAGTTTCTACAACTATGGCTACACCTTC. This translates into CSVTPPDSFYNYGYTF. This chain joins TRBV20-1 and TRBJ1-2, with D possibly being TRBD1 (6 bases). This CDR3 has 16 amino acids. The V gene's germline CDR1 is DFQATT and CDR2 SNEGSKA (reference sequence). V lost 7 bases and J lost 2, with 23 bases in between.